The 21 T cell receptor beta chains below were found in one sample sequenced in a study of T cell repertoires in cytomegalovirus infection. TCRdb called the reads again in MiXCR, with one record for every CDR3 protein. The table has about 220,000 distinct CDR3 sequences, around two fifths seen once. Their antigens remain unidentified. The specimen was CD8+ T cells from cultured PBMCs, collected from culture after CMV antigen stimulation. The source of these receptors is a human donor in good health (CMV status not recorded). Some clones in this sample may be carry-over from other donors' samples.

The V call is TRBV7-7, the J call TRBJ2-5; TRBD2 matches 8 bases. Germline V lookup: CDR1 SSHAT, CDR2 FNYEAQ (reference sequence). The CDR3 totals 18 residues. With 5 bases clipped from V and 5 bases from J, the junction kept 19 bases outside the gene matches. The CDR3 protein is CASSPGRPGTRGEETQYF. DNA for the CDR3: TGTGCCAGCAGCCCCGGACGACCCGGGACTAGGGGCGAGGAGACCCAGTACTTC.

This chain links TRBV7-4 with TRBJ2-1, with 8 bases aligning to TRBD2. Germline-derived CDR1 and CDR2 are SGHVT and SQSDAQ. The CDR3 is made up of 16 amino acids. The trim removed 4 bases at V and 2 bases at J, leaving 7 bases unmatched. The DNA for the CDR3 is TGTGCCAGCAGCTCGAGCGGGGGAGTTCCCTACAATGAGCAGTTCTTC. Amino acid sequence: CASSSSGGVPYNEQFF.

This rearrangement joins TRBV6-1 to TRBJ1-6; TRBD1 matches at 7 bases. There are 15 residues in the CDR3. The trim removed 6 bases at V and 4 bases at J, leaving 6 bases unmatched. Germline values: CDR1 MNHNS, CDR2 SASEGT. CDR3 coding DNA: TGTGCCAGCAGCTTAGGGGGCGCATATAATTCACCCCTCCACTTT. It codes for CASSLGGAYNSPLHF.

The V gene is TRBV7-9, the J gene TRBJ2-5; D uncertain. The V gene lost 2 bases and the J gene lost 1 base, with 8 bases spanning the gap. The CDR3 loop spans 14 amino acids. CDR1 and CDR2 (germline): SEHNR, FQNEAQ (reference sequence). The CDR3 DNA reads TGTGCCAGCAGCTTACCGGGCCTCCAAGAGACCCAGTACTTC. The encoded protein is CASSLPGLQETQYF.

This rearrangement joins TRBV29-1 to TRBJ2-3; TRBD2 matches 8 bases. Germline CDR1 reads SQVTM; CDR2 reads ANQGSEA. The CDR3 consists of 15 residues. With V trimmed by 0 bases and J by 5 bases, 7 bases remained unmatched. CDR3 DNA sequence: TGCAGCGTTGAAGATTCCGGGGGGGCCCTAGATACGCAGTATTTT. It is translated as CSVEDSGGALDTQYF.

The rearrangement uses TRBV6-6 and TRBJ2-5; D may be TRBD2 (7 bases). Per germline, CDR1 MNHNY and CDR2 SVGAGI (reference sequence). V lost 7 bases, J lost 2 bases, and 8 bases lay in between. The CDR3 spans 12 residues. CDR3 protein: CASKGGQETQYF. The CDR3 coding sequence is TGTGCCAGCAAGGGGGGGCAAGAGACCCAGTACTTC.

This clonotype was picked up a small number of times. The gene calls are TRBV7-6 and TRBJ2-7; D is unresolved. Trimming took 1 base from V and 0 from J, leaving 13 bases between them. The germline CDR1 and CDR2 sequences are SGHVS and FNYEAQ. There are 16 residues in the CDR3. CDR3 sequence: CASSLGKGVSSYEQYF. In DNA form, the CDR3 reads TGTGCCAGCAGCTTAGGGAAAGGTGTTAGCTCCTACGAGCAGTACTTC.

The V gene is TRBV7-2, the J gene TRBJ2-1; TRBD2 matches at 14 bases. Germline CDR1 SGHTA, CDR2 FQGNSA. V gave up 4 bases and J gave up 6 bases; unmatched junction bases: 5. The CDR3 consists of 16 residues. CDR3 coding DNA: TGTGCCAGCAGCTCTAGGACTAGCGGGAGGACCAATGAGCAGTTCTTC. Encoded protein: CASSSRTSGRTNEQFF.

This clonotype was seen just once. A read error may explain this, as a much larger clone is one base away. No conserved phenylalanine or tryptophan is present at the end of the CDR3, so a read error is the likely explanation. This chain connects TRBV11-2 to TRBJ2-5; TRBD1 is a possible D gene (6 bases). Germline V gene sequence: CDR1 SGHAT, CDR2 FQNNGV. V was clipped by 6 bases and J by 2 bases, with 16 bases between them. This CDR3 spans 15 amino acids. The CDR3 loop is CASSRTAGTQETQYL. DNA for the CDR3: TGTGCCAGCAGTCGGACCGCAGGGACACAAGAGACCCAGTACCTC.

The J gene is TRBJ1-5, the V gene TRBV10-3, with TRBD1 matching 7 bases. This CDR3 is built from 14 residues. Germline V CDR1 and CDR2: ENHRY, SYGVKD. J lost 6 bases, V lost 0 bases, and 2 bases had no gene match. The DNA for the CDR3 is TGTGCCATCAGTGAGTCAGGGGGCCGTCAGCCCCAGCATTTT. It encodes CAISESGGRQPQHF.

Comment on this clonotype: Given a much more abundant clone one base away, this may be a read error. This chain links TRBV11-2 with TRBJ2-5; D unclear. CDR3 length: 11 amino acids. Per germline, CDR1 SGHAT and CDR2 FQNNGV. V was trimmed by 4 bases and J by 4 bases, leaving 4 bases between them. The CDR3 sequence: CASSSPETQYF. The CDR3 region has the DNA TGTGCCAGCAGCTCCCCAGAGACCCAGTACTTC.

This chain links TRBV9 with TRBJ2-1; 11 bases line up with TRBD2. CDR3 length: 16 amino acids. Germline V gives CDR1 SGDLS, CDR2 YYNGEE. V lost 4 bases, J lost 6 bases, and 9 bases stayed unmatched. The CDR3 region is CASSPHLAGGSNEQFF. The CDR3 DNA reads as TGTGCCAGCAGCCCCCACCTAGCGGGAGGATCCAATGAGCAGTTCTTC.

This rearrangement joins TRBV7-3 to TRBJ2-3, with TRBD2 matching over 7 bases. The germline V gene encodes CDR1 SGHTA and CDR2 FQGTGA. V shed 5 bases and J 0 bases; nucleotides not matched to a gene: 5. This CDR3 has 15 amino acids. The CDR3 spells CASSTTSVSTDTQYF. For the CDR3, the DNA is TGTGCCAGCAGCACAACTAGCGTTAGCACAGATACGCAGTATTTT. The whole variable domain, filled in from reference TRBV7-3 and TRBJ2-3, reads GAGVSQTPSNKVTEKGKYVELRCDPISGHTALYWYRQSLGQGPEFLIYFQGTGAADDSGLPNDRFFAVRPEGSVSTLKIQRTERGDSAVYLCASSTTSVSTDTQYFGPGTRLTVL.

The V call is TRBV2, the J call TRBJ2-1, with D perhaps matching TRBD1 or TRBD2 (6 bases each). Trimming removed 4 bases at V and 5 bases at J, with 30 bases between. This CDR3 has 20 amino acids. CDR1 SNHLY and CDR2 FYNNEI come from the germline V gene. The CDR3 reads CASSVIVELGGGRTDNEQFF. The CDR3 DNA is TGTGCCAGCAGTGTTATAGTCGAATTAGGTGGGGGGCGAACAGACAATGAGCAGTTCTTC.

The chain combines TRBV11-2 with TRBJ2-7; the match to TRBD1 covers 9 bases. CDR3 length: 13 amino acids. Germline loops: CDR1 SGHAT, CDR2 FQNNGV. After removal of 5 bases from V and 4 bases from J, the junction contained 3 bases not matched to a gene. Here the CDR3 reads CASSTGGWYEQYF. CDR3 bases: TGTGCCAGCAGCACAGGGGGCTGGTACGAGCAGTACTTC.

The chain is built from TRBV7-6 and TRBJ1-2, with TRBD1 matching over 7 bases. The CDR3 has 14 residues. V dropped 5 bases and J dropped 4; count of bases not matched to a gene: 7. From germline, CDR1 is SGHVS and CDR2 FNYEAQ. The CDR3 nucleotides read TGTGCCAGCAGCCCAAACAGGGGTGGCTATGGCTACACCTTC. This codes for CASSPNRGGYGYTF.

The CDR3 coding sequence is TGTGCCAGCAGCTTAGGTAATGAGGGAGCCCACAATGAGCAGTTCTTC. Translating it yields CASSLGNEGAHNEQFF. This chain links TRBV7-8 with TRBJ2-1; possibly TRBD2 for D (5 bases). The germline V gene encodes CDR1 SGHVS and CDR2 FQNEAQ. CDR3 length equals 16 residues. Trimming shortened V by 1 base and J by 5 bases, and 15 bases separated the two germline ends.

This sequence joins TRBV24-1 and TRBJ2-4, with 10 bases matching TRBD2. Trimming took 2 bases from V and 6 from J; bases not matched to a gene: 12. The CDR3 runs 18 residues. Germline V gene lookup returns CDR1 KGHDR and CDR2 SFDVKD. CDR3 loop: CATSDSDTSGRASNIQYF. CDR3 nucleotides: TGTGCCACCAGTGATTCCGACACCAGCGGGAGGGCCTCAAACATTCAGTACTTC.

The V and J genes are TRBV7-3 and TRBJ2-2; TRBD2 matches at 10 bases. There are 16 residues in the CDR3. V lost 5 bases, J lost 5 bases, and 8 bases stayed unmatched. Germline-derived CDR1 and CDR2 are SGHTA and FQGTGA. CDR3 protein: CASSPIAGGPTGELFF. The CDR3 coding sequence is TGTGCCAGCAGCCCAATAGCGGGGGGCCCGACCGGGGAGCTGTTTTTT.

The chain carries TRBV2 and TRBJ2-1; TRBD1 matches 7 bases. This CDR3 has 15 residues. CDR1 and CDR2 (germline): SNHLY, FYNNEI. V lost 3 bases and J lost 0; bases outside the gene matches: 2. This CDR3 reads CASSEDRSSYNEQFF. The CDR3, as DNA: TGTGCCAGCAGTGAGGACAGGAGCTCCTACAATGAGCAGTTCTTC. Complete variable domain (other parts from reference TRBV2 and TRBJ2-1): EPEVTQTPSHQVTQMGQEVILRCVPISNHLYFYWYRQILGQKVEFLVSFYNNEISEKSEIFDDQFSVERPDGSNFTLKIRSTKLEDSAMYFCASSEDRSSYNEQFFGPGTRLTVL.

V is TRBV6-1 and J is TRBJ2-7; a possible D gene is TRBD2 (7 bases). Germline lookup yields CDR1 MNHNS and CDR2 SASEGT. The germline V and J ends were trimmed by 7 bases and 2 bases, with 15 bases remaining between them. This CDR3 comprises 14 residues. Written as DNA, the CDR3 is TGTGCCAGCAAACGCCGGGGGGCGACCTACGAGCAGTACTTC. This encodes CASKRRGATYEQYF.